This T cell receptor beta chain was recorded in a study of circulating CD8 cells and anti-PD-1 response in melanoma. This clonotype is judged large. Its specificity is unknown. From live CD3+CD8+TCRalphabeta+ cells, four PD-1 and/or TIGIT subsets were sorted. Study-wide results and limits: Clonotype sharing was highest between DPOS and TIGIT subsets.

The QIAseq Immune Repertoire TCR panel built the libraries from around 15 ng of total RNA. TCRdb re-called the reads through MiXCR, storing one row per CDR3 protein. The sample lists hundreds of distinct CDR3 sequences; 7.8% were seen once. This TCR derives from a human donor with melanoma. The material sequenced was CD8+ T cells from PBMCs, taken at baseline or after one month of anti-PD-1 therapy (not recorded which).

CDR3 bases: TGTGCCAGCAGTTTATCCCCGGGGGGCTACGAGCAGTACTTC. This encodes CASSLSPGGYEQYF. The chain employs TRBV28 and TRBJ2-7; 7 bases map to TRBD2. Germline-derived CDR1 and CDR2 are MDHEN and SYDVKM. The CDR3 spans 14 residues. V lost 1 base, J lost 3 bases, and 3 bases stayed unmatched.